This T cell receptor beta chain was retrieved from a study of OX40 agonist ivuxolimab in advanced cancers. Measured with immunoSEQ multiplex PCR; TCRdb has only the in-frame clones, and not every one. This sample yields tens of thousands of clones, of which around 91% are seen a single time; approximately 10% belongs to the top ten. This clone was seen a single time. Samples of blood were obtained at baseline, on cycle 4 day 1, and on cycle 7 day 1. CDR3 length: 17 residues. V dropped 1 base and J dropped 1; count of bases not matched to a gene: 11. Germline values: CDR1 SGDLS, CDR2 YYNGEE. Source: CD4+ or CD8+ T cells sorted from blood, taken in a trial of the OX40 agonist ivuxolimab. The receptor comes from an adult with an advanced solid tumor such as melanoma, head and neck, liver or kidney cancer. The chain has TRBV9 and TRBJ2-7; 7 bases match TRBD1. The chain's CDR3 is CASSVTGTDHHSYEQYF. The CDR3 coding sequence is TGTGCCAGCAGCGTAACGGGGACAGACCACCATTCCTACGAGCAGTACTTC.